The present entry profiles one TCR beta chain with its context. The antigen is unknown. This record comes from a study of T cell responses to AZD1222 COVID-19 vaccine. Study-wide results and caveats: Baseline testing showed seropositivity in only a handful of AZD1222 recipients. Donors in the cohort were predominantly white British and more often female, and clonal diversity was possibly underestimated.

CDR3 size: 14 residues. The germline V and J ends were trimmed by 6 bases and 4 bases, with 15 bases remaining between them. Per germline, CDR1 SEHNR and CDR2 FQNEAQ (reference sequence). Libraries were prepared by immunoSEQ multiplex PCR; TCRdb keeps only in-frame clonotypes and omits some of them. There are tens of thousands of clones in the sample; nearly 90% occur only once, and roughly 19% lies in the top ten. The sequences come from peripheral blood, collected on day 0 of AZD1222 vaccination. The TCR sequence derives from an adult in good health. This chain joins TRBV7-9 and TRBJ1-1, with D perhaps TRBD1 (5 bases). This chain's CDR3 is CASSPRGDGTEAFF. Written as DNA, the CDR3 is TGTGCCAGCAGTCCCCGGGGCGATGGCACTGAAGCTTTCTTT.